A selection of T cell receptor beta chains follows, all from one sample in a study of T cells in Graves' hyperthyroidism and ophthalmopathy. MiXCR was run by TCRdb on the multiplex PCR reads, yielding one entry per CDR3 protein. Of 92,000 or so distinct CDR3 sequences listed, about 51% were seen once; the top ten hold 25% to 30%. Sequenced material: blood. The receptors derive from a woman aged 40 to 50 with Graves' hyperthyroidism. Each CDR3 is given with its conserved first and last residue. A D gene is named only where the DNA matches it firmly. Part of the rows lack a size; the others show once, few, many or a class for expanded clones.

cdr3_aa | cdr3_nt | j_call | clone_size | v_call | d_call
CATSDMTGDHGYTF | TGTGCCACCAGTGATATGACAGGGGATCATGGCTACACCTTC | TRBJ1-2 | . | TRBV24-1 | TRBD1
CASSRIGTSGGNEQFF | TGTGCCAGCAGCCGTATAGGGACTAGCGGAGGCAATGAGCAGTTCTTC | TRBJ2-1 | few | TRBV5-5 | TRBD2
CASSYNPYPTSGTANYEQYF | TGTGCCAGCAGCTACAACCCTTACCCGACTAGCGGGACAGCTAACTACGAGCAGTACTTC | TRBJ2-7 | . | TRBV7-2 | TRBD2
CASTRQDNSPLHF | TGTGCCAGCACGAGACAAGATAATTCACCCCTCCACTTT | TRBJ1-6 | . | TRBV6-6 | .
CASSRLAGLTDTQYF | TGTGCCAGCAGCCGACTAGCGGGGCTCACAGATACGCAGTATTTT | TRBJ2-3 | many | TRBV7-2 | TRBD2
CASTYTRTSTGEQYF | TGTGCCAGTACCTACACGCGGACTAGCACGGGGGAGCAGTACTTC | TRBJ2-7 | many | TRBV19 | TRBD2
CSVTTSYEQYF | TGCAGCGTCACTACGAGCTACGAGCAGTACTTC | TRBJ2-7 | many | TRBV29-1 | .
CAIRPGQGQSPLHF | TGTGCCATCAGGCCGGGACAGGGACAATCACCCCTCCACTTT | TRBJ1-6 | . | TRBV10-3 | TRBD1
CSVRTGGWTGELFF | TGCAGCGTTCGGACCGGGGGGTGGACCGGGGAGCTGTTTTTT | TRBJ2-2 | . | TRBV29-1 | TRBD2
CASWGGTSGSWTGELFF | TGTGCCAGCTGGGGCGGCACTAGCGGGAGTTGGACCGGGGAGCTGTTTTTT | TRBJ2-2 | . | TRBV2 | TRBD2
CASSLGTGYGYTF | TGCGCCAGCAGCTTGGGGACAGGGTATGGCTACACCTTC | TRBJ1-2 | many | TRBV5-1 | TRBD1
CRGRTGGGQPQHF | TGCAGGGGACGGACAGGGGGCGGACAGCCCCAGCACTTT | TRBJ1-5 | . | TRBV20-1 | TRBD1
CSARGDRDFGGYTF | TGCAGTGCTAGAGGGGACCGGGACTTCGGCGGCTACACCTTC | TRBJ1-2 | many | TRBV20-1 | .
CASSGQGGNTGELFF | TGTGCCAGCAGTGGACAGGGGGGGAACACCGGGGAGCTGTTTTTT | TRBJ2-2 | many | TRBV25-1 | TRBD1
CASRGANQPQHF | TGTGCCAGCAGGGGGGCTAATCAGCCCCAGCATTTT | TRBJ1-5 | many | TRBV2 | .
CSASLGLAGTYEQYF | TGCAGTGCTAGCTTGGGACTAGCGGGAACCTACGAGCAGTACTTC | TRBJ2-7 | . | TRBV20-1 | TRBD2
CASSESPGQGGVEAFF | TGCGCCAGCAGTGAGTCGCCCGGACAGGGTGGGGTTGAGGCTTTCTTT | TRBJ1-1 | many | TRBV10-2 | TRBD1
CSARDRDTENSPLHF | TGCAGTGCTAGAGACCGGGACACAGAAAATTCACCCCTCCACTTT | TRBJ1-6 | many | TRBV20-1 | .
CASSLGGANSPLHF | TGTGCCAGCAGCTTAGGGGGCGCAAATTCACCCCTCCACTTT | TRBJ1-6 | many | TRBV7-3 | .
CASRPTGAQSYGYTF | TGTGCCAGCAGACCGACAGGGGCGCAGAGCTATGGCTACACCTTC | TRBJ1-2 | . | TRBV6-1 | TRBD1
CASSVGNQGPQAYEQYF | TGTGCCAGCAGCGTAGGCAACCAGGGGCCTCAGGCCTACGAGCAGTACTTC | TRBJ2-7 | many | TRBV9 | .
CASSMSPGAQETQYF | TGTGCCAGCAGTATGTCGCCGGGGGCTCAAGAGACCCAGTACTTC | TRBJ2-5 | many | TRBV6-4 | .
CATSPTRQGTGELFF | TGTGCCACCAGTCCCACTCGACAGGGCACCGGGGAGCTGTTTTTT | TRBJ2-2 | many | TRBV24-1 | TRBD1
CATRGGQEQETQYF | TGCGCCACACGAGGGGGACAGGAGCAAGAGACCCAGTACTTC | TRBJ2-5 | many | TRBV5-1 | TRBD1
CASSPLRGRVWNTEAFF | TGCGCCAGCAGCCCCCTCCGGGGGAGGGTATGGAACACTGAAGCTTTCTTT | TRBJ1-1 | . | TRBV5-1 | .
CATNRGNNQPQHF | TGTGCCACGAACAGGGGGAACAATCAGCCCCAGCATTTT | TRBJ1-5 | . | TRBV15 | TRBD1
CASSLEGGYNEQFF | TGTGCCAGCAGCTTAGAGGGGGGGTACAATGAGCAGTTCTTC | TRBJ2-1 | . | TRBV7-9 | .